These T cell receptor beta chains were read from a single sample in a study of sequential checkpoint blockade in melanoma. This table comes from immunoSEQ multiplex PCR, and its TCRdb copy is limited to in-frame clones, with some not included. The sample has a few thousand clones; roughly 24% are singletons. The material sequenced was tumor tissue (inferred from file names), taken from a patient given nivolumab and ipilimumab in sequence. All receptors come from a human donor with melanoma. Each CDR3 is given with its conserved first and last residue. D genes are given only for firm matches.

>TRBD1|TRBJ2-1|TRBV11-3|16
CASSPPGQGIDHEQFF
>TRBD1|TRBJ2-5|TRBV11-3|14
CASSFNRGKETQYF
>-|TRBJ2-2|TRBV19|16
CASNWGDGGLTGELFF
>-|TRBJ2-3|TRBV6-7|11
CAISVGDTQYF
>-|TRBJ2-2|TRBV11-3|15
CASSFPGQRAGELFF
>TRBD1|TRBJ1-1|TRBV15|14
CATSLGGLGTEAFF
>-|TRBJ2-3|TRBV6-8|15
CASRKTSAPTDTQYF
>-|TRBJ2-1|TRBV4-1|16
CASSQEPGSLKSEQFF
>-|TRBJ1-1|TRBV6-8|14
CASSYSGGSTEAFF
>-|TRBJ2-1|TRBV6-8|12
CASSLASGLNFF
>-|TRBJ1-2|TRBV6-8|14
CASSYKGSNYGYTF
>-|TRBJ1-1|TRBV6-8|13
CAISWERNTEAFF
>-|TRBJ2-1|TRBV19|13
CASSPAGYNEQFF
>TRBD2|TRBJ2-2|TRBV9|16
CASSVELAENTGELFF
>-|TRBJ2-3|TRBV29-1|14
CSATGFSSTDTQYF
>-|TRBJ2-2|TRBV10-2|12
CASGDAPGELFF
>-|TRBJ1-6|TRBV6-8|14
CASSYEIQGSPLHF
>TRBD1|TRBJ1-4|TRBV11-3|15
CASSPRDRGYEKLFF
>-|TRBJ1-2|TRBV15|14
CATSSLRDVGGYTF
>-|TRBJ1-5|TRBV6-8|13
CASSYEGYQPQHF
>-|TRBJ2-5|TRBV30|11
CASEDQETQYF
>-|TRBJ2-5|TRBV5-1|14
CASWGGLLGETQYF
>TRBD2|TRBJ2-1|TRBV12-5|15
CASGLTTSGEGEQFF
>-|TRBJ1-4|TRBV5-1|15
CASSSQGYAGEKLFF
>-|TRBJ2-7|TRBV9|14
CASSVVGSGGEQYF
>-|TRBJ1-2|TRBV9|15
CASSVDSGASGGYTF
>-|TRBJ2-1|TRBV5-1|16
CASSLGDLVGYNEQFF
>TRBD1|TRBJ1-4|TRBV28|16
CASSSRQGRREEKLFF
>-|TRBJ2-5|TRBV30|13
CAWSGGSQETQYF